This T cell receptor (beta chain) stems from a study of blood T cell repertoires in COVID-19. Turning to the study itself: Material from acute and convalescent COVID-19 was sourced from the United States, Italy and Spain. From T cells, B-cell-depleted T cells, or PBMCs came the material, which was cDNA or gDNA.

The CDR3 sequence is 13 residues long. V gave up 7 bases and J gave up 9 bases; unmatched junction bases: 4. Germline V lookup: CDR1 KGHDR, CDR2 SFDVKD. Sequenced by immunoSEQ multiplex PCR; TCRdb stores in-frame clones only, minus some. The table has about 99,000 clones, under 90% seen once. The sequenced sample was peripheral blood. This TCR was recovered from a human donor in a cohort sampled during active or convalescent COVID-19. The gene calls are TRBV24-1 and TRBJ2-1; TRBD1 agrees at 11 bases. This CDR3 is CATRDRGRGEQFF. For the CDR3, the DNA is TGTGCCACCAGGGACAGGGGGCGGGGTGAGCAGTTCTTC.